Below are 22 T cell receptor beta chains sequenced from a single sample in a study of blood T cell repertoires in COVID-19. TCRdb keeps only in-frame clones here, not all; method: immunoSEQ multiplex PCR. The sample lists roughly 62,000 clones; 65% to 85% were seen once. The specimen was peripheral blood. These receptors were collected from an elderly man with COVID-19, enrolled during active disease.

CDR3 residues: CASSWAGPGNTIYF. CDR3 sequence (DNA): TGTGCCAGCAGTTGGGCCGGCCCTGGAAACACCATATATTTT. The rearrangement uses TRBV6-2 or TRBV6-3 and TRBJ1-3; D gene unclear. V was clipped by 4 bases and J by 2 bases, with 9 bases between them. Germline V CDR1 and CDR2: MNHEY, SVGEGT. The CDR3 length is 14 residues.

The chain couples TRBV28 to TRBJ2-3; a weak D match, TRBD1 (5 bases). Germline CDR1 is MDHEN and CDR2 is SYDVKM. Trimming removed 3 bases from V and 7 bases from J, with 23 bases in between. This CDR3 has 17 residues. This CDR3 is CASSFAPPFRVRNTQYF. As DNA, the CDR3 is TGTGCCAGCAGTTTCGCCCCCCCGTTCAGGGTGAGGAATACGCAGTATTTT.

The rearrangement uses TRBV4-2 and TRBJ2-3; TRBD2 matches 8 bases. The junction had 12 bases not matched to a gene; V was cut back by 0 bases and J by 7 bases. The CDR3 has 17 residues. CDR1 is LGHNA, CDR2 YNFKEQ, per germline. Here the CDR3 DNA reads TGTGCCAGCAGCCAAGAAACAAAACGGGGGGGCGGAAATACGCAGTATTTT. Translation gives CASSQETKRGGGNTQYF.

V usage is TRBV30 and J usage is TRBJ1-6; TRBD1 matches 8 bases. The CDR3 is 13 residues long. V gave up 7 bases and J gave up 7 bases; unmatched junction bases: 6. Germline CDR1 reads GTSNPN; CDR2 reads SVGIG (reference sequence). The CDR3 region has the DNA TGTGCCTCCCAGGGGGCCGAGAATTCACCCCTCCACTTT. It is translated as CASQGAENSPLHF.

The CDR3 nucleotides are TGTGCCAGCAGTGAAGAAAGGAAACAGGGGCCGAATTCACCCCTCCACTTT. It specifies CASSEERKQGPNSPLHF. V usage is TRBV6-1 and J usage is TRBJ1-6, with 7 nucleotides matching TRBD1. V shed 1 base and J 7 bases; nucleotides not matched to a gene: 10. Looked up from germline, CDR1 is MNHNS and CDR2 is SASEGT. The CDR3 sequence is 17 residues long.

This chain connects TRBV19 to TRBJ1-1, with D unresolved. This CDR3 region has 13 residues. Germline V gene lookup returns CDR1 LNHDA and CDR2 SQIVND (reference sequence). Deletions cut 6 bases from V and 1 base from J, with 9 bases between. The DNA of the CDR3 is TGTGCCAGTAGCCTCCAGGAGAACACTGAAGCTTTCTTT. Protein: CASSLQENTEAFF.

CDR3 DNA: TGTGCCAGCAATCGCTTCGGTCCTTCGACAGGGACCGCTGAAGCTTTCTTT. Its translation is CASNRFGPSTGTAEAFF. This chain joins TRBV27 and TRBJ1-1, with 7 nucleotides matching TRBD1. The length of the CDR3 is 17 residues. CDR1 is MNHEY and CDR2 is SMNVEV in the germline V gene (reference sequence). V shed 7 bases, J shed 6 bases, and the junction held 20 bases outside the gene matches.

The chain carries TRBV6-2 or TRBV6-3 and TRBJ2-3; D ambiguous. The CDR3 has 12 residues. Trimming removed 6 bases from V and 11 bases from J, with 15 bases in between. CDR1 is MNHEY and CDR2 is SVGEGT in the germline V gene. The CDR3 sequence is CASSRPMEKQYF. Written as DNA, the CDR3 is TGTGCCAGCAGCCGCCCAATGGAGAAGCAGTATTTT.

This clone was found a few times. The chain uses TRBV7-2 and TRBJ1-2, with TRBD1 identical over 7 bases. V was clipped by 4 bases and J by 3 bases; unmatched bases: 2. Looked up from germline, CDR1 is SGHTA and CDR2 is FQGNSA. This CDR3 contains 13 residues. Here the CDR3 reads CASSYDRDYGYTF. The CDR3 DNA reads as TGTGCCAGCAGCTATGACAGGGACTATGGCTACACCTTC. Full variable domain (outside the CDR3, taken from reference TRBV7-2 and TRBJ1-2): GAGVSQSPSNKVTEKGKDVELRCDPISGHTALYWYRQSLGQGLEFLIYFQGNSAPDKSGLPSDRFSAERTGGSVSTLTIQRTQQEDSAVYLCASSYDRDYGYTFGSGTRLTVV.

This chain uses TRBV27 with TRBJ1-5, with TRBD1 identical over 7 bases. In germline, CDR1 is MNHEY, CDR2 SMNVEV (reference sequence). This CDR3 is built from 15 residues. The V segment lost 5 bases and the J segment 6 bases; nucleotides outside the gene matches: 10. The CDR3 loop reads CASSPDRPSTQPQHF. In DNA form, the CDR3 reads TGTGCCAGCAGTCCGGACAGGCCCTCTACTCAGCCCCAGCATTTT.

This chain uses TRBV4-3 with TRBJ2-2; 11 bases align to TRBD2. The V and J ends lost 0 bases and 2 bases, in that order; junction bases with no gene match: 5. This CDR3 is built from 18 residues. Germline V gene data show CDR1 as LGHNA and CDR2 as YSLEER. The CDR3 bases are TGCGCCAGCAGCCAAGAGCCTAGCGGGAGGTTAAACACCGGGGAGCTGTTTTTT. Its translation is CASSQEPSGRLNTGELFF.

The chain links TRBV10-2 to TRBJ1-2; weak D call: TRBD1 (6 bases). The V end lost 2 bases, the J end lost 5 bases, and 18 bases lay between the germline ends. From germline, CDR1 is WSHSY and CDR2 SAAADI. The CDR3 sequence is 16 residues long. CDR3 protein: CASSERSRGEKYGYTF. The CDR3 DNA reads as TGCGCCAGCAGTGAGCGAAGCAGGGGAGAGAAGTATGGCTACACCTTC.

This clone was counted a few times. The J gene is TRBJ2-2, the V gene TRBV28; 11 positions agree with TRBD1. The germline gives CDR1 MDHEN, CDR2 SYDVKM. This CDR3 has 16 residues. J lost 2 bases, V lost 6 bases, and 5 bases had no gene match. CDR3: CASRRTGGGNTGELFF. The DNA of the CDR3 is TGTGCCAGCAGGAGGACAGGGGGCGGCAACACCGGGGAGCTGTTTTTT.

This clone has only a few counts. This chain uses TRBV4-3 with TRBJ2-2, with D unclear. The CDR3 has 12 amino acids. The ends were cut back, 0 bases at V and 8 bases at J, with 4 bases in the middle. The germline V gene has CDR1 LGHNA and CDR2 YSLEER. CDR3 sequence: CASSQEYGELFF. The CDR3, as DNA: TGCGCCAGCAGCCAAGAGTATGGGGAGCTGTTTTTT.

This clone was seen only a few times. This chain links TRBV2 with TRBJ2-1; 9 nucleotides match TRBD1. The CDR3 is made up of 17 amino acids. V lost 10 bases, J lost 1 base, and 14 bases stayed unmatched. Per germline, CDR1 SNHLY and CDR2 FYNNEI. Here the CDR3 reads CATVPGQGRSSYNEQFF. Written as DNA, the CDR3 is TGTGCCACCGTCCCGGGACAGGGAAGGAGTTCCTACAATGAGCAGTTCTTC.

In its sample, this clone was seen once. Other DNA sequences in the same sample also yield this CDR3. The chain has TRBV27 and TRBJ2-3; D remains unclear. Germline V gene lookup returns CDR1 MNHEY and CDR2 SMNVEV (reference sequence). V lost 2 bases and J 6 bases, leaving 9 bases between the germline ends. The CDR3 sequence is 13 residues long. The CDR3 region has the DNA TGTGCCAGCAGTTTAGGCCGGCGGGATACGCAGTATTTT. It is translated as CASSLGRRDTQYF.

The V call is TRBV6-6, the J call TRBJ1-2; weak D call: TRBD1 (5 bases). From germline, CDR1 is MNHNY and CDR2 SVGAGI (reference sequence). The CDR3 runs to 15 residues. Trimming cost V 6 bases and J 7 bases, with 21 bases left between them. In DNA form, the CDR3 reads TGTGCCAGCAGAGGACAAGGCCAGCGGGCAATTGGCTACACCTTC. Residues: CASRGQGQRAIGYTF.

The DNA for the CDR3 is TGTGCCAGCTCACCCGGGGGGTACGAGCAGTACGTC. This encodes CASSPGGYEQYV. The chain combines TRBV18 with TRBJ2-7; 7 positions agree with TRBD2. CDR1 and CDR2 (germline): KGHSH, LQKENI. CDR3 length: 12 residues. J gave up 4 bases and V 3 bases, and 0 bases lay outside the gene matches.

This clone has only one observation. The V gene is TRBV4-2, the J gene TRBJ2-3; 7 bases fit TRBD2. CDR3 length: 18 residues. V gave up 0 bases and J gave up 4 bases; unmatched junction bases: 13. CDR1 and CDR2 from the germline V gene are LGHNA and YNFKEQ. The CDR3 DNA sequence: TGTGCCAGCAGCCAAGACCATAGGGCTAGCGGCGTAGCAGATACGCAGTATTTT. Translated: CASSQDHRASGVADTQYF.

In nucleotides, the CDR3 is TGTGCCTGGAGCGAGGGCAATCAGCCCCAGCATTTT. Amino acid sequence: CAWSEGNQPQHF. The V gene is TRBV30, the J gene TRBJ1-5; D call uncertain. The CDR3 runs to 12 residues. With 3 bases removed from V and 2 bases from J, the gap between germline ends came to 5 bases. Germline CDR1 and CDR2: GTSNPN and SVGIG (reference sequence).

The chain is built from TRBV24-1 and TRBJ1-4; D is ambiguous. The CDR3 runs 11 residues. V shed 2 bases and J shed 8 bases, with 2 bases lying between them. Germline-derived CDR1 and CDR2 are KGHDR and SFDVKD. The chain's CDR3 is CATSDSEKLFF. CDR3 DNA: TGTGCCACCAGTGATTCAGAAAAACTGTTTTTT.

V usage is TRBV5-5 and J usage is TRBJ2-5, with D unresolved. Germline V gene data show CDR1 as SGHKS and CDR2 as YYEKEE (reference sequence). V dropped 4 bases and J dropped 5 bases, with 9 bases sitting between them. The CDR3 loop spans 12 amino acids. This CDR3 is CASSRVGETQYF. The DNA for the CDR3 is TGTGCCAGCAGCCGAGTCGGGGAGACCCAGTACTTC.